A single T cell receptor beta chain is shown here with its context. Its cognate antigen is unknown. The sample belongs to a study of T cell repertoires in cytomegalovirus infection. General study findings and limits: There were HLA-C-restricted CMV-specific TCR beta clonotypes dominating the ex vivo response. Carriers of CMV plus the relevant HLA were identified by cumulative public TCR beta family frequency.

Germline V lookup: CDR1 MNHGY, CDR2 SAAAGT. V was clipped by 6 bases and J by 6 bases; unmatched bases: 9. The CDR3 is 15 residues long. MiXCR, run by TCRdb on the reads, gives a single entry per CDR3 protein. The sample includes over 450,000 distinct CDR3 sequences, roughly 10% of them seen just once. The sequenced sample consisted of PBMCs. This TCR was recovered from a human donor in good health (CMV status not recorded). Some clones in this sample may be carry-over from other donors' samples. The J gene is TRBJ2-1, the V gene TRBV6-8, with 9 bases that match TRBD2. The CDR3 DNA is TGTGCCAGCAGGGATAGCGGGAGTAAGGGCAATGAGCAGTTCTTC. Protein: CASRDSGSKGNEQFF.